This T cell receptor beta chain was obtained from a study of human T cells and chemical hapten exposure (dated by TCRdb to the early 2020s). Regarding the research as a whole: For sensitization, 2% DPC in acetone was applied to a 2 cm by 2 cm area of upper inner arm skin. The patient cohort, mostly female, included alopecia areata with under or over 50% scalp involvement, alopecia totalis and alopecia universalis. Libraries were combined into a pool for sequencing, and differences in TCR yield between samples came mainly from small differences in library volumes within the pool. The study tracked peripheral blood TCR repertoire changes in vivo during primary and secondary sensitization to the hapten diphenylcyclopropenone (DPC) in alopecia patients. Weekly therapeutic DPC doses were additionally applied to the scalp of patients throughout the roughly 23-week study period. Patient blood was sampled pre-sensitization (week 0) and at 2, 6 and about 24 weeks after DPC sensitization. For TCR sequencing, blood came from 25 to 35 alopecia patients at anywhere from one to four time points (pre-sensitization, 2, 6 and 24 weeks). Patch testing was done on the upper back using Finn chambers containing 0.01% DPC, and results were scored after 6 days according to International Contact Dermatitis Research Group standards. Broader findings and caveats from the paper: Significantly more large CDR3 similarity clusters were formed by expanded TCRs than by pre-sensitization or healthy control sets, consistent with antigen-driven responses. A positive correlation was found between the number of PT1 expanded TCRs and patch test score, with significance reached at thresholds 8, 16 and 32 but not 4. Repeated subsampling changed both the strength of the expansion versus patch-test correlation and the threshold at which that correlation became significant. Because every patient had alopecia, a presumed autoimmune disease, the patients' immune response might differ from that of healthy individuals. DPC sensitization did not change how many TCRs were above 1 in 1000 frequency, and no evidence was found of alterations in global repertoire structure.

The CDR3 has 17 amino acids, counting the end cysteine and phenylalanine. Only the CDR3 DNA is retained, 51 bases long and in frame from the first base. The V end gives up 4 bases and the J end 3 bases, leaving 14 bases in the junction not matched to a gene. The germline V gene provides CDR1 MNHEY and CDR2 SVGEGT. A note on this clonotype: Its antigen is not yet known. Base qualities are not provided; no much larger clone lies one nucleotide away.

Per the publication, the time point label means: pre-sensitization, week 0. The treatment or condition label here, explained by the study, means: therapeutic diphenylcyclopropenone sensitization with weekly scalp DPC. At every patch-test visit, the blood draw took place before the patch test was put on. Eligible patients were aged 18 to 70, diagnosed with alopecia, deemed suitable for DPC therapy, and excluded if pregnant. Total RNA was extracted from unfractionated whole blood collected in Tempus Blood RNA tubes. Preparation of the library involved RACE. The run used a NextSeq 500. During library preparation, unique molecular identifiers were attached to individual cDNA molecules so that TCRs could be counted in a quantitative, reproducible way. For every blood RNA sample, sequencing covered both the TCR alpha and TCR beta chains. In the original analysis: The median number of TCRs per sample was roughly 94,000, ranging from roughly 23,224 to 690,600. V, J and CDR3 annotation of the TCR reads was carried out using the Decombinator software suite. Every sample was subsampled to the same number of TCRs (28,000) for the PS versus PT1 abundance plots. TCRs were defined as expanded if absent before sensitization and observed at least eight times at the 2-week time point. TCRdb ran its own pipeline on the public reads, namely fastp trimming at Q25 and MiXCR clone calling, and kept in-frame beta chains. Rows are unified per CDR3 protein, each entry keeping the most common DNA and genes. TCRdb's processing, not the authors', yielded these V and J calls. Recorded for this sample are roughly 380,000 distinct CDR3 sequences; roughly 5% of them occurred a single time. 2.5% to 3% of the sample goes to the ten largest clones.

Sequenced material: whole blood, taken in connection with sensitization to the hapten diphenylcyclopropenone (DPC). The source is a woman between 50 and 59 years old with alopecia areata. Some clones in this sample may be carry-over from other donors' samples. Recombination linked TRBV6-2 or TRBV6-3 to TRBJ1-1; 7 junctional bases match TRBD1. The nucleotide sequence reads as follows: TGTGCCAGCAGTTTTCAGGCGGGACAGCTATATCACACTGAAGCTTTCTTT. This codes for CASSFQAGQLYHTEAFF.